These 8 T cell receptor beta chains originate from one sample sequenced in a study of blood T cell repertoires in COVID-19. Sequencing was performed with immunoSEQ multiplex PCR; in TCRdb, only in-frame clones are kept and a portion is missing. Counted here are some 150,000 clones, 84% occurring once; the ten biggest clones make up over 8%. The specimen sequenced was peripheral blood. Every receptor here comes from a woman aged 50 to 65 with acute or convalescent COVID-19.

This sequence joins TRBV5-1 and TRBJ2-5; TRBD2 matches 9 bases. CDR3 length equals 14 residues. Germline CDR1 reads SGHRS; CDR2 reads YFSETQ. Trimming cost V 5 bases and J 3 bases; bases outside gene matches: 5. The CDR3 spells CASRPSGGKETQYF. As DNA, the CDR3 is TGCGCCAGCAGACCGAGCGGGGGGAAAGAGACCCAGTACTTC.

CDR3 DNA: TGTGCCAGTAGTACCCGACAAATCTCTGAGCAGTACTTC. Protein: CASSTRQISEQYF. This chain uses TRBV19 with TRBJ2-7; no reliable D call. The CDR3 totals 13 residues. From germline, CDR1 is LNHDA and CDR2 SQIVND (reference sequence). V lost 4 bases and J 7 bases, leaving 14 bases between the germline ends. The variable domain in full, completed from reference TRBV19 and TRBJ2-7, reads DGGITQSPKYLFRKEGQNVTLSCEQNLNHDAMYWYRQDPGQGLRLIYYSQIVNDFQKGDIAEGYSVSREKKESFPLTVTSAQKNPTAFYLCASSTRQISEQYFGPGTRLTVT.

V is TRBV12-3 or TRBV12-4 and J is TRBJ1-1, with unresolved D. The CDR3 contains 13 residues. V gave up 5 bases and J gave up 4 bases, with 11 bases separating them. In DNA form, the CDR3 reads TGTGCCAGCAGTCGGTGGAGTTCCACTGAAGCTTTCTTT. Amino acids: CASSRWSSTEAFF.

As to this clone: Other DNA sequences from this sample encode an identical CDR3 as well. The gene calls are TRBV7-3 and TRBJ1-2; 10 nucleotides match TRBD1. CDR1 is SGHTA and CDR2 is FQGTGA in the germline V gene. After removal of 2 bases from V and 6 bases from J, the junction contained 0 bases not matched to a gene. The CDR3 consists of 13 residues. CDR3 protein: CASSLGTGDGYTF. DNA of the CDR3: TGTGCCAGCAGCTTAGGGACAGGGGATGGCTACACCTTC.

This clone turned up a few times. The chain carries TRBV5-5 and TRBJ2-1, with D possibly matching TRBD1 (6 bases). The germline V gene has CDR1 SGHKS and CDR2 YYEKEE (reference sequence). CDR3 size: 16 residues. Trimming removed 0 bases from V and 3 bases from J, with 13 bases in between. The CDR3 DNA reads TGTGCCAGCAGCTTGGTACAGGGCTCCAGCTACAATGAGCAGTTCTTC. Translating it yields CASSLVQGSSYNEQFF.

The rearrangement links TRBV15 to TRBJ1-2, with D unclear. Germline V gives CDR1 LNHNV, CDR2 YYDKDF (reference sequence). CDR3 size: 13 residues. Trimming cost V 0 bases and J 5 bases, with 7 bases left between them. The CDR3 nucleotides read TGTGCCACCAGCAGAGATTCTGTGTATGGCTACACCTTC. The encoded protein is CATSRDSVYGYTF. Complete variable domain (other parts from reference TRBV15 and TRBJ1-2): DAMVIQNPRYQVTQFGKPVTLSCSQTLNHNVMYWYQQKSSQAPKLLFHYYDKDFNNEADTPDNFQSRRPNTSFCFLDIRSPGLGDTAMYLCATSRDSVYGYTFGSGTRLTVV.

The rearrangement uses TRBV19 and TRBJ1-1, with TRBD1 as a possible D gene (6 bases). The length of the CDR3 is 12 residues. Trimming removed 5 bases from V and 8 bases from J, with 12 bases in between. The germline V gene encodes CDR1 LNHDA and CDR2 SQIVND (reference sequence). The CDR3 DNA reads TGTGCCAGTAGTGAGAGACAGGAGGAAGCTTTCTTT. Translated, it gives CASSERQEEAFF.

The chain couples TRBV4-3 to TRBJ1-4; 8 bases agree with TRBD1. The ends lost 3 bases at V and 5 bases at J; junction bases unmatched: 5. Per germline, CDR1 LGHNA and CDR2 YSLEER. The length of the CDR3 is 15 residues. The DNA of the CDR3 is TGCGCCAGCAGCCATGGACAGGGTGGCAATGAAAAACTGTTTTTT. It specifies CASSHGQGGNEKLFF.